This TCR beta chain comes out of a study of molecular identifiers for immune sequencing clone quantification. Study observations and caveats: Spiked Jurkat TCR RNA equivalent to one cell reportedly surfaced among under 1.1 million naive cells.

Both previously described methods and listed TCR primers were employed to make bulk TCR libraries. TCRdb itself ran the PCR reads through MiXCR, one entry per CDR3 protein. In the table there are tens of thousands of distinct CDR3 sequences, 19% of which are singletons. CDR1 is LNHDA, CDR2 SQIVND, per germline (reference sequence). The CDR3 consists of 15 residues. Trimming took 1 base from V and 7 from J; bases not matched to a gene: 7. This clonotype was counted many times. The target antigen is unknown. As CD8+CD4-CCR7+CD45RA+ cells, naive CD8 T cells were sorted. The gene calls are TRBV19 and TRBJ2-7; 10 bases match TRBD1. This clonotype originated in a human donor in good health. Some libraries in this study had Jurkat cell RNA spiked in. The sequenced material came from naive CD8+ T cells from blood, with Jurkat cell RNA spiked in. The subset is: FACS-sorted CD8+CD4-CCR7+CD45RA+ naive T cells. CDR3 residues: CASSIGDRGFEEQYF. In DNA, the CDR3 is TGTGCCAGTAGTATAGGGGACAGGGGCTTTGAAGAGCAGTACTTC.